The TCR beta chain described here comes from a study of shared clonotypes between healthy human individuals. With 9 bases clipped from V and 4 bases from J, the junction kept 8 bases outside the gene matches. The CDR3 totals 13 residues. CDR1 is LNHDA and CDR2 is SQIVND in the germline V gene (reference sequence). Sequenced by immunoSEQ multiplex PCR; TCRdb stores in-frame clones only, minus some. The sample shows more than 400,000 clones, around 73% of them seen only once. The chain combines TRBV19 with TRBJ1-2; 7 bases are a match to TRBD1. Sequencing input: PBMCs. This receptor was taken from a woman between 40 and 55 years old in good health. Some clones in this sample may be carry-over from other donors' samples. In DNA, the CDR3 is TGTGCCAGCCTCCGACAGGGCGGCTATGGCTACACCTTC. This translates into CASLRQGGYGYTF. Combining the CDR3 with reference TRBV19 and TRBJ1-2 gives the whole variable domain DGGITQSPKYLFRKEGQNVTLSCEQNLNHDAMYWYRQDPGQGLRLIYYSQIVNDFQKGDIAEGYSVSREKKESFPLTVTSAQKNPTAFYLCASLRQGGYGYTFGSGTRLTVV.